The rows below give T cell receptor beta chains drawn from one sample of a study of radiotherapy plus CTLA-4 blockade in lung cancer. Measured with immunoSEQ multiplex PCR; TCRdb has only the in-frame clones, and not every one. The sample includes tens of thousands of clones, around 77% of them seen just once. The source was peripheral blood, collected from a patient treated with radiotherapy plus ipilimumab. These receptor sequences come from a human donor with non-small cell lung cancer whose response to radiotherapy plus ipilimumab could not be evaluated. Both conserved end residues are part of each CDR3. D genes are given only for firm matches. Size values are once, few and many counts, or a class for expanded clones, and some rows have none.

TRBJ2-7,TRBV28,NA,TRBD1,TGTGCCAGCAGTGTCGACAGGGGTGAGCAGTACTTC,CASSVDRGEQYF
TRBJ2-7,TRBV4-1,NA,TRBD1,TGCGCCAGCAGCCAGGGTCTTAGGACAGGGGGGAACCCTACCTACGAGCAGTACTTC,CASSQGLRTGGNPTYEQYF
TRBJ1-3,TRBV6-1,NA,NA,TGTGCCAGCAGTGAACGCGTGACAATTGGAAACACCATATATTTT,CASSERVTIGNTIYF
TRBJ2-7,TRBV4-1,NA,TRBD2,TGCGCCAGCAGCCAAGAATCGACTAGCGTGTACGAGCAGTACTTC,CASSQESTSVYEQYF
TRBJ1-3,TRBV5-1,few,TRBD1,TGCGCCAGCAGTGACAGGGGAAGCGTGTCGGGAAACACCATATATTTT,CASSDRGSVSGNTIYF
TRBJ2-7,TRBV19,NA,TRBD1,TGTGCCACTGCGACAGGGCGGTACGAGCAGTACTTC,CATATGRYEQYF
TRBJ2-5,TRBV7-2,NA,TRBD2,TGTGCCAGCAGCTTACCCGGGACTAGCGGTGAGACCCAGTACTTC,CASSLPGTSGETQYF
TRBJ2-3,TRBV7-2,NA,TRBD2,TGTGCCAGCAGCTCTGTGGCGGGGGGAAGCACAGATACGCAGTATTTT,CASSSVAGGSTDTQYF
TRBJ2-7,TRBV7-9,NA,NA,TGTGCCAGCAGCTTTCTCTACGAGCAGTACTTC,CASSFLYEQYF
TRBJ2-7,TRBV6-5,NA,NA,TGTGCCAGCAGTTCCCGGGGATACGAGCAGTACTTC,CASSSRGYEQYF
TRBJ2-3,TRBV7-3,NA,NA,TGTGCCAGCAGCTTATCCCTAGAGCCCACAGATACGCAGTATTTT,CASSLSLEPTDTQYF
TRBJ2-5,TRBV7-3,NA,NA,TGTGCCAGCAGCTTAGGGGGGCAAGAGACCCAGTACTTC,CASSLGGQETQYF
TRBJ2-7,TRBV6-1,NA,TRBD1,TGTGCCAGCAGCAAACCAGGGGGCGGAGGCTACGAGCAGTACTTC,CASSKPGGGGYEQYF
TRBJ2-3,TRBV7-8,NA,NA,TGTGCCAGCAGCCCCGAGGGACTGCCGGATACGCAGTATTTT,CASSPEGLPDTQYF
TRBJ2-7,TRBV7-2,NA,TRBD1,TGTGCCAGCAGCAGAAGGGACAGCTCCTACGAGCAGTACTTC,CASSRRDSSYEQYF
TRBJ2-5,TRBV7-2,few,TRBD2,TGTGCCAGCAGCTTACAAGCGGGGGGCCTCCAAGAGACCCAGTACTTC,CASSLQAGGLQETQYF
TRBJ2-1,TRBV25-1,NA,TRBD2,TGTGCCAGCAGTGAAGGACTAGCGTTCTACAATGAGCAGTTCTTC,CASSEGLAFYNEQFF
TRBJ1-5,TRBV5-5,NA,NA,TGTGCCAGCAGCTTGGATTCAGGGGTGAAGCAGCCCCAGCATTTT,CASSLDSGVKQPQHF
TRBJ1-2,TRBV4-2,NA,NA,TGTGCCAGCAGCCAGTTGGCGGGGGGGGCGGTGGGCTACACCTTC,CASSQLAGGAVGYTF
TRBJ2-1,TRBV6-5,NA,TRBD1,TGTGCCAGCAGTTCGGACAGGGGGCCGTACAATGAGCAGTTCTTC,CASSSDRGPYNEQFF
TRBJ2-3,TRBV7-3,NA,TRBD2,TGTGCCAGCAGCTTCACTATGCCCCCTTTCTGCGGGGGTGACACAGATACGCAGTATTTT,CASSFTMPPFCGGDTDTQYF
TRBJ2-7,TRBV28,NA,TRBD1,TGTGCCAGCAGGCCAAGGGGACAGGGGGCAGGAGAGCAGTACTTC,CASRPRGQGAGEQYF
TRBJ1-2,TRBV7-7,NA,TRBD1,TGTGCCAGCAGCCCCTACACAGGGGTTTATGGCTACACCTTC,CASSPYTGVYGYTF
TRBJ1-1,TRBV6-5,NA,NA,TGTGCCAGCAGTTACGGGGGCGGGGGCCAAACTGAAGCTTTCTTT,CASSYGGGGQTEAFF
TRBJ1-4,TRBV30,NA,NA,TGTGCCTGGCGACCTTGGGGCTTAGGGGAAAAACTGTTTTTT,CAWRPWGLGEKLFF
TRBJ1-1,TRBV10-3,few,NA,TGTGCCATCAGTGAGTCACAGGCCCAGAACACTGAAGCTTTCTTT,CAISESQAQNTEAFF
TRBJ2-7,TRBV7-2,NA,TRBD1,TGTGCCAGCAGCCCTAGCGTCGGGCGACAGGGGGCATGGCTGATGAAGCAGTACTTC,CASSPSVGRQGAWLMKQYF
TRBJ2-1,TRBV2,few,TRBD2,TGTGCCAGCAGTGAACTTCCGGGACTAGCGGGTTACAATGAGCAGTTCTTC,CASSELPGLAGYNEQFF
TRBJ2-7,TRBV28,NA,TRBD1,TGTGCCAGCAGCATACACCGGGACAGCTCCTACGAGCAGTACTTC,CASSIHRDSSYEQYF
TRBJ1-2,TRBV19,few,TRBD1,TGTGCCAGTAGTATCCGGACAGGAGGAACGCTCTATGGCTACACCTTC,CASSIRTGGTLYGYTF
TRBJ2-7,TRBV10-3,NA,TRBD1,TGTGCCATCAGGTCGGACAGGGGGAACTACGAGCAGTACTTC,CAIRSDRGNYEQYF
TRBJ2-3,TRBV15,NA,TRBD1,TGTGCCACCAGCAGAACTACAGGGGAGGATACGCAGTATTTT,CATSRTTGEDTQYF
TRBJ2-3,TRBV15,once,TRBD1,TGTGCCACCAGCAGAGGGCAGGGGGCAGATACGCAGTATTTT,CATSRGQGADTQYF
TRBJ2-1,TRBV6-5,NA,TRBD1,TGTGCCAGCATCCTCGGGGACAGGGTGGGAGAGCAGTTCTTC,CASILGDRVGEQFF
TRBJ1-1,TRBV5-6,NA,TRBD1,TGTGCCAGCAGCTCAATTGACAGGGACCTTCCGAACACTGAAGCTTTCTTT,CASSSIDRDLPNTEAFF
TRBJ2-1,TRBV13,NA,NA,TGTGCCAGCAGCCCCATGACTTCTAGTCTCTACAATGAGCAGTTCTTC,CASSPMTSSLYNEQFF
TRBJ2-1,TRBV7-2,once,NA,TGTGCCAGCAGCTCGGCAGGTCCCTCCTACAATGAGCAGTTCTTC,CASSSAGPSYNEQFF